This T cell receptor (beta chain) was recorded in a study of tumor and adjacent non-tumor tissue in lung cancer. Background on the study: On average, productive TCRbeta reads reached roughly 3.9 million per sample.

A modified ARM-PCR protocol with three rounds of nested PCR amplified TCRbeta. TCRdb re-called the multiplex PCR reads with MiXCR, one entry per CDR3 protein. The sample consists of roughly 65,000 distinct CDR3 sequences, roughly 60% of them appearing once. This clonotype was recorded once. The template was RNA from unsorted bulk tissue. The CDR3 runs to 17 residues. CDR1 is DFQATT, CDR2 SNEGSKA, per germline (reference sequence). With V trimmed by 0 bases and J by 1 base, 6 bases remained unmatched. Material: lung tumor tissue. The chain carries TRBV20-1 and TRBJ1-3; 10 nucleotides align to TRBD1. The TCR sequence derives from a man aged 45 to 65 with non-small cell lung cancer. The DNA of the CDR3 is TGCAGTGCTAGAGAAGGAGAGGGACAGGGGTCTGGAAACACCATATATTTT. Residues: CSAREGEGQGSGNTIYF.